This T cell receptor beta chain is drawn from a study of T cell responses to AZD1222 COVID-19 vaccine. Germline values: CDR1 WNHNN, CDR2 SYGVQD (reference sequence). Between the trimmed V and J ends, which lost 4 bases and 1 base, there was a span of 7 bases. This CDR3 comprises 13 residues. Assay: immunoSEQ multiplex PCR; the TCRdb copy retains only in-frame clones and omits some. In the table there are about 170,000 clones, roughly nine tenths of which are singletons. Sequenced material: peripheral blood, taken 28 days after the second AZD1222 dose. The TCR sequence derives from an adult who received the AZD1222 COVID-19 vaccine. The chain recombines TRBV10-1 with TRBJ2-5; perhaps TRBD1 as D (6 bases). The CDR3 spells CASSGQAQETQYF. CDR3 nucleotides: TGCGCCAGCAGTGGACAGGCCCAAGAGACCCAGTACTTC.